What follows are 19 T cell receptor beta chains derived from one specimen sequenced in a study of memory CD4+ T cells and cytomegalovirus serostatus. Single viable CD3+CD4+CD8-CD45RO+ cells were sorted as the memory CD4+ T cells. Generated by immunoSEQ multiplex PCR, the TCRdb table keeps only in-frame clones and is missing some. The sample lists about 41,000 clones, 70% to 80% occurring once. The source material was memory CD4+ T cells from blood. Receptor source: an adult in good health and CMV-seronegative.

This chain uses TRBV5-1 with TRBJ1-1; tentative D call: TRBD1 (6 bases). Germline V gives CDR1 SGHRS, CDR2 YFSETQ. This CDR3 comprises 15 residues. Between the trimmed V and J ends, which lost 0 bases and 1 base, there was a span of 10 bases. This CDR3 is CASSLGDNRNTEAFF. Here the CDR3 DNA reads TGCGCCAGCAGCTTGGGGGACAACCGGAACACTGAAGCTTTCTTT.

This clone occurred a few times. The chain uses TRBV7-3 and TRBJ2-1; D gene uncertain. There are 13 residues in the CDR3. The germline gives CDR1 SGHTA, CDR2 FQGTGA. The ends were cut back, 5 bases at V and 5 bases at J, with 10 bases in the middle. The CDR3 nucleotides read TGTGCCAGCAGCCCACAGATAAACAATGAGCAGTTCTTC. The encoded protein is CASSPQINNEQFF. Drawing the rest from reference TRBV7-3 and TRBJ2-1, the complete variable domain is GAGVSQTPSNKVTEKGKYVELRCDPISGHTALYWYRQSLGQGPEFLIYFQGTGAADDSGLPNDRFFAVRPEGSVSTLKIQRTERGDSAVYLCASSPQINNEQFFGPGTRLTVL.

This chain connects TRBV7-9 to TRBJ1-2, with TRBD1 as a possible D gene (6 bases). The CDR3 runs to 12 residues. V was pared by 7 bases and J by 8 bases, with 14 bases between. CDR1 and CDR2 (germline): SEHNR, FQNEAQ (reference sequence). This chain's CDR3 is CASTLGARGYTF. The CDR3 coding sequence is TGTGCCAGCACCTTGGGGGCTAGGGGCTACACCTTC.

V is TRBV5-6 and J is TRBJ1-5, with a possible D match to TRBD1 (6 bases). The CDR3 loop spans 14 amino acids. Deletions cut 1 base from V and 5 bases from J, with 10 bases between. Germline-derived CDR1 and CDR2 are SGHDT and YYEEEE. CDR3 DNA sequence: TGTGCCAGCAGCTTGTGGGACACGTATCAGCCCCAGCATTTT. Amino acids: CASSLWDTYQPQHF. Drawing the rest from reference TRBV5-6 and TRBJ1-5, the complete variable domain is DAGVTQSPTHLIKTRGQQVTLRCSPKSGHDTVSWYQQALGQGPQFIFQYYEEEERQRGNFPDRFSGHQFPNYSSELNVNALLLGDSALYLCASSLWDTYQPQHFGDGTRLSIL.

V and J are TRBV5-1 and TRBJ2-2; D uncertain. The CDR3 has 17 amino acids. Per germline, CDR1 SGHRS and CDR2 YFSETQ. Trimming stripped 4 bases from V and 5 bases from J, with 21 bases between. This chain's CDR3 is CASSTSPRFSNTGELFF. The CDR3 DNA reads TGCGCCAGCAGCACTTCTCCTAGGTTTAGTAATACCGGGGAGCTGTTTTTT. The complete variable domain, with remaining parts taken from reference TRBV5-1 and TRBJ2-2, reads KAGVTQTPRYLIKTRGQQVTLSCSPISGHRSVSWYQQTPGQGLQFLFEYFSETQRNKGNFPGRFSGRQFSNSRSEMNVSTLELGDSALYLCASSTSPRFSNTGELFFGEGSRLTVL.

The chain employs TRBV10-3 and TRBJ2-2; D not certain. In germline, CDR1 is ENHRY, CDR2 SYGVKD. Trimming pared 0 bases from V and 4 bases from J, leaving 15 bases between. The CDR3 contains 17 residues. The CDR3, as DNA: TGTGCCATCAGTGAGTCGGTGGCAAGTTCCGGCACCGGGGAGCTGTTTTTT. Residues: CAISESVASSGTGELFF.

This clone appeared a few times. The DNA of the CDR3 is TGTGCCAGCAGTGGGACAGAGGGAGAAAAACTGTTTTTT. Its translation is CASSGTEGEKLFF. The J gene is TRBJ1-4, the V gene TRBV2, with TRBD1 as a possible D gene (6 bases). This CDR3 is built from 13 residues. Germline-derived CDR1 and CDR2 are SNHLY and FYNNEI. V was trimmed by 4 bases and J by 8 bases, leaving 11 bases between them.

This chain uses TRBV4-3 with TRBJ1-2; 8 bases are a match to TRBD1. Trimming cost V 0 bases and J 8 bases; bases outside gene matches: 8. The CDR3 extends over 15 amino acids. In germline, CDR1 is LGHNA, CDR2 YSLEER. The DNA of the CDR3 is TGCGCCAGCAGCCAAGAGCCCAGGGGGCATCAAGGCTACACCTTC. Its translation is CASSQEPRGHQGYTF.

This clone was picked up one time. The J gene is TRBJ1-4, the V gene TRBV19; 8 bases map to TRBD1. The CDR3 has 14 amino acids. V was clipped by 7 bases and J by 7 bases; unmatched bases: 8. The V gene's germline CDR1 is LNHDA and CDR2 SQIVND (reference sequence). The CDR3 DNA reads as TGTGCCAGTAAGAAGACAGGGGATGGTGAAAAACTGTTTTTT. Amino acids: CASKKTGDGEKLFF.

The genes are TRBV19 and TRBJ2-7; TRBD1 matches 8 bases. The CDR3 contains 15 residues. J was trimmed by 3 bases and V by 6 bases; bases with no gene match: 10. Germline CDR1 and CDR2: LNHDA and SQIVND (reference sequence). The chain's CDR3 is CASRAKGTGVYEQYF. The CDR3 DNA is TGTGCCAGTAGAGCAAAAGGGACAGGCGTCTACGAGCAGTACTTC.

This clone is a singleton in its sample. V and J are TRBV5-4 and TRBJ2-1; no firm D call. The CDR3 spans 14 residues. The V gene's germline CDR1 is SGHNT and CDR2 YYREEE (reference sequence). V gave up 0 bases and J gave up 0 bases, with 4 bases separating them. The CDR3 DNA follows: TGTGCCAGCAGCTTGGAGAGCTCCTACAATGAGCAGTTCTTC. Its translation: CASSLESSYNEQFF.

Only a few counts were recorded for this clone. V and J are TRBV12-5 and TRBJ2-3, with unresolved D. Germline-derived CDR1 and CDR2 are LGHNT and FRNRAP. The CDR3 has 17 residues. V was cut by 7 bases and J by 0 bases, with 20 bases left in between. Here the CDR3 reads CASALQSDTISTDTQYF. Written as DNA, the CDR3 is TGTGCTAGTGCCTTGCAATCCGATACCATTAGCACAGATACGCAGTATTTT.

The rearrangement links TRBV5-1 to TRBJ2-1, with TRBD2 matching 10 bases. The CDR3 runs to 14 residues. The germline V gene has CDR1 SGHRS and CDR2 YFSETQ. V shed 0 bases, J shed 9 bases, and the junction held 3 bases outside the gene matches. The DNA for the CDR3 is TGCGCCAGCAGCTTGGTGGGACTAGCGTTTGAGCAGTTCTTC. As protein: CASSLVGLAFEQFF.

The chain links TRBV7-8 to TRBJ1-3; TRBD1 might be the D (6 bases). Looked up from germline, CDR1 is SGHVS and CDR2 is FQNEAQ. The CDR3 length is 15 residues. V was shortened by 3 bases and J by 1 base, with 10 bases between the two germline ends. The CDR3 DNA sequence: TGTGCCAGCAGCTTCGGGGGGGCTTCTGGAAACACCATATATTTT. Residues: CASSFGGASGNTIYF.

The gene calls are TRBV5-1 and TRBJ2-3; 9 bases are a match to TRBD1. With V trimmed by 4 bases and J by 5 bases, 5 bases remained unmatched. Germline-derived CDR1 and CDR2 are SGHRS and YFSETQ. The CDR3 runs 14 residues. CDR3 sequence: CASSAGQGRDTQYF. The CDR3 nucleotides read TGCGCCAGCAGCGCCGGACAGGGGCGAGATACGCAGTATTTT.

The chain employs TRBV30 and TRBJ1-2; D is uncertain. Trimming took off 1 base at V and 8 bases at J, with 14 bases between the two ends. The CDR3 covers 13 residues. CDR1 GTSNPN and CDR2 SVGIG come from the germline V gene (reference sequence). CDR3 amino acids: CAWSAGRLRGYTF. The CDR3 DNA reads TGTGCCTGGAGTGCAGGTCGGCTGCGGGGCTACACCTTC. The full variable domain, its missing parts supplied by reference TRBV30 and TRBJ1-2, is SQTIHQWPATLVQPVGSPLSLECTVEGTSNPNLYWYRQAAGRGLQLLFYSVGIGQISSEVPQNLSASRPQDRQFILSSKKLLLSDSGFYLCAWSAGRLRGYTFGSGTRLTVV.

The J gene is TRBJ2-3, the V gene TRBV7-3, with D unresolved. This CDR3 spans 16 amino acids. Looked up from germline, CDR1 is SGHTA and CDR2 is FQGTGA. Trimming took off 1 base at V and 4 bases at J, with 15 bases between the two ends. CDR3 residues: CASSLISTGTADTQYF. CDR3 bases: TGTGCCAGCAGCTTAATCTCCACGGGTACGGCAGATACGCAGTATTTT. The variable domain in full, completed from reference TRBV7-3 and TRBJ2-3, reads GAGVSQTPSNKVTEKGKYVELRCDPISGHTALYWYRQSLGQGPEFLIYFQGTGAADDSGLPNDRFFAVRPEGSVSTLKIQRTERGDSAVYLCASSLISTGTADTQYFGPGTRLTVL.

In this sample, this clone turned up a few times. V gene TRBV4-3 combines with J gene TRBJ1-1, with D unresolved. The CDR3 extends over 14 amino acids. The V gene lost 3 bases and the J gene lost 4 bases, with 12 bases spanning the gap. CDR1 and CDR2 (germline): LGHNA, YSLEER. The CDR3 region has the DNA TGCGCCAGCAGCCAGCGGCTGGGGATCACTGAAGCTTTCTTT. Amino acid sequence: CASSQRLGITEAFF.

The chain combines TRBV2 with TRBJ1-1; D is unclear. CDR1 is SNHLY, CDR2 FYNNEI, per germline. The CDR3 runs 13 residues. V was shortened by 2 bases and J by 0 bases, with 4 bases between the two germline ends. The CDR3 sequence is CASSESMNTEAFF. The CDR3 DNA sequence: TGTGCCAGCAGTGAATCCATGAACACTGAAGCTTTCTTT.